The 5 T cell receptor beta chains reported below all come from one sample, sequenced in a study of blood T cell repertoires in COVID-19. Sequencing was performed with immunoSEQ multiplex PCR; in TCRdb, only in-frame clones are kept and a portion is missing. The sample holds roughly 190,000 clones, around 81% seen once. The sequencing sample was made of peripheral blood. The receptors shown here come from a human donor with acute or convalescent COVID-19. The donor label of this sample is uncertain.

In its sample, this clone was seen once. The chain carries TRBV7-9 and TRBJ2-3, with 7 bases that match TRBD2. V shed 4 bases, J shed 5 bases, and the junction held 9 bases outside the gene matches. Germline V gives CDR1 SEHNR, CDR2 FQNEAQ (reference sequence). The CDR3 covers 15 residues. The CDR3: CASSSGRLAIDTQYF. CDR3 nucleotide sequence: TGTGCCAGCAGCTCCGGCAGACTAGCAATAGATACGCAGTATTTT.

The chain combines TRBV29-1 with TRBJ1-1; a weak D match, TRBD1 (5 bases). Looked up from germline, CDR1 is SQVTM and CDR2 is ANQGSEA. V was cut by 3 bases and J by 6 bases, with 11 bases left in between. The CDR3 is 12 amino acids. CDR3 bases: TGCAGCGTTGACCAGGGTTCAGCTGAAGCTTTCTTT. Protein sequence: CSVDQGSAEAFF.

This chain joins TRBV28 and TRBJ2-7, with 7 bases aligning to TRBD1. The CDR3 extends over 16 amino acids. Germline-derived CDR1 and CDR2 are MDHEN and SYDVKM. The V gene end was trimmed by 6 bases and the J gene end by 0 bases; junction bases not matched to a gene: 11. For the CDR3, the DNA is TGTGCCAGCAGCGCCAATAGCCGACAGGGCTCCTACGAGCAGTACTTC. It specifies CASSANSRQGSYEQYF.

This CDR3 is CASKTSGSHEQFF. The CDR3 DNA follows: TGTGCCAGCAAAACTAGCGGGAGCCATGAGCAGTTCTTC. The gene calls are TRBV6-5 and TRBJ2-1, with TRBD2 identical over 11 bases. After removal of 7 bases from V and 8 bases from J, the junction contained 4 bases not matched to a gene. The V gene's germline CDR1 is MNHEY and CDR2 SVGAGI. The CDR3 has 13 amino acids.

This clone showed up just once. This chain joins TRBV18 and TRBJ1-3; TRBD1 agrees at 8 bases. J gave up 1 base and V 3 bases, and 5 bases lay outside the gene matches. Germline V CDR1 and CDR2: KGHSH, LQKENI. This CDR3 has 16 residues. CDR3 nucleotide sequence: TGTGCCAGCTCACCGGCGGACAGGGTTTCTGGAAACACCATATATTTT. Its protein product is CASSPADRVSGNTIYF.